This T cell receptor (beta chain) was captured in a study of blood T cell repertoires in COVID-19. The CDR3 sequence is 12 residues long. CDR1 is SQVTM and CDR2 is ANQGSEA in the germline V gene. J was trimmed by 5 bases and V by 6 bases; bases with no gene match: 6. Produced via immunoSEQ multiplex PCR; TCRdb's table is partial and in-frame only. The sample yields about 280,000 clones, roughly nine tenths seen once. The receptor was isolated from a woman aged 40 to 49 who had recovered from COVID-19. This chain connects TRBV29-1 to TRBJ1-2, with 7 bases identical to TRBD1. What was sequenced was PBMCs or T cells enriched from blood (not recorded which). The CDR3 loop reads CSVGTEFYGYTF. The CDR3 DNA follows: TGCAGCGTCGGGACAGAATTTTATGGCTACACCTTC. The whole variable domain, filled in from reference TRBV29-1 and TRBJ1-2, reads SAVISQKPSRDICQRGTSLTIQCQVDSQVTMMFWYRQQPGQSLTLIATANQGSEATYESGFVIDKFPISRPNLTFSTLTVSNMSPEDSSIYLCSVGTEFYGYTFGSGTRLTVV.